This paragraph reports one T cell receptor beta chain. The antigen remains undetermined. The source of the sample is a study of cytomegalovirus exposure and HLA in healthy donors. Germline CDR1 LNHDA, CDR2 SQIVND (reference sequence). The CDR3 has 21 residues. The V segment lost 3 bases and the J segment 3 bases; nucleotides outside the gene matches: 21. The study's findings and limits: 87-base-pair reads could not separate some V segments, including TRBV6-2 and TRBV6-3.

The PCR used 60 Vbeta and 13 Jbeta primers. The table came from immunoSEQ multiplex PCR; TCRdb's copy has only in-frame clones and leaves some out. The sample carries about 120,000 clones, 81% recorded once. This receptor was identified in a woman in her twenties or thirties in good health and CMV-seronegative. The gene calls are TRBV19 and TRBJ2-1; 9 positions agree with TRBD2. The sample was PBMCs. CDR3 bases: TGTGCCAGTAGTATCTCGGGGCCTACAGGGGTGAGTAGCGGGAGCTACAATGAGCAGTTCTTC. Translated: CASSISGPTGVSSGSYNEQFF. The full variable domain, completed using reference TRBV19 and TRBJ2-1, is DGGITQSPKYLFRKEGQNVTLSCEQNLNHDAMYWYRQDPGQGLRLIYYSQIVNDFQKGDIAEGYSVSREKKESFPLTVTSAQKNPTAFYLCASSISGPTGVSSGSYNEQFFGPGTRLTVL.